Listed below are T cell receptor beta chains from one sample, sequenced in a study of blood T cell repertoires in COVID-19. Generated by immunoSEQ multiplex PCR, the TCRdb table keeps only in-frame clones and is missing some. The repertoire holds 200,000 or so clones, with 80% to 90% as singletons. The sample taken for sequencing was peripheral blood. These receptors were taken from a man older than 75 with acute or convalescent COVID-19. CDR3s include the opening cysteine and the closing phenylalanine or tryptophan. A D gene is named only where the DNA matches it firmly. Clone size appears in some rows only: once, few, many, or a class for an expanded clone.

j_gene: TRBJ2-3
v_gene: TRBV27
len: 14
d_gene: TRBD2
abundance: once
CDR3nt: TGTGCCAGCACCTTAGCGGGGCCCACAGATACGCAGTATTTT
CDR3aa: CASTLAGPTDTQYF

j_gene: TRBJ1-4
v_gene: TRBV5-4
len: 13
d_gene: .
abundance: .
CDR3nt: TGTGCCAGCAGCTTGGGAGTTCGAGAAAAACTGTTTTTT
CDR3aa: CASSLGVREKLFF

j_gene: TRBJ1-2
v_gene: TRBV5-8
len: 13
d_gene: .
abundance: .
CDR3nt: TGTGCCAGCAGCCCGGAGCCCGGGGATGGCTACACCTTC
CDR3aa: CASSPEPGDGYTF

j_gene: TRBJ2-3
v_gene: TRBV5-1
len: 15
d_gene: .
abundance: .
CDR3nt: TGCGCCAGCAGCCTGGAGGGGGGGCGGGCAGATACGCAGTATTTT
CDR3aa: CASSLEGGRADTQYF

j_gene: TRBJ2-7
v_gene: TRBV29-1
len: 14
d_gene: TRBD1
abundance: .
CDR3nt: TGCAGCGTTTATCAGGGGGAACAAGGCTACGAGCAGTACTTC
CDR3aa: CSVYQGEQGYEQYF

j_gene: TRBJ2-2
v_gene: TRBV30
len: 14
d_gene: .
abundance: .
CDR3nt: TGTGCCTGGAGTGGTAATTCGAACACCGGGGAGCTGTTTTTT
CDR3aa: CAWSGNSNTGELFF

j_gene: TRBJ2-7
v_gene: TRBV11-2
len: 13
d_gene: TRBD1
abundance: .
CDR3nt: TGTGCCAGCAGGGCACTGGGACAGGGGGTAAGGTACTTC
CDR3aa: CASRALGQGVRYF

j_gene: TRBJ1-6
v_gene: TRBV4-2
len: 15
d_gene: .
abundance: few
CDR3nt: TGTGCCAGCAGCCAAGTCTACCTAGATAATTCACCCCTCCACTTT
CDR3aa: CASSQVYLDNSPLHF

j_gene: TRBJ1-6
v_gene: TRBV6-1
len: 15
d_gene: .
abundance: once
CDR3nt: TGTGCCAGCAGTGACCGCCAGGGAAATAATTCACCCCTCCACTTT
CDR3aa: CASSDRQGNNSPLHF

j_gene: TRBJ1-4
v_gene: TRBV7-6
len: 14
d_gene: TRBD1
abundance: once
CDR3nt: TGTGCCAGCAGTCTAAGACAGGGGGATGAAAAACTGTTTTTT
CDR3aa: CASSLRQGDEKLFF

j_gene: TRBJ2-7
v_gene: TRBV27
len: 12
d_gene: .
abundance: .
CDR3nt: TGTGCCAGCAGTCCCTATCCCTACGAGCAGTACTTC
CDR3aa: CASSPYPYEQYF

j_gene: TRBJ2-3
v_gene: TRBV5-1
len: 14
d_gene: .
abundance: once
CDR3nt: TGCGCCAGCAGCTCCCAGTATAGCACAGATACGCAGTATTTT
CDR3aa: CASSSQYSTDTQYF

j_gene: TRBJ2-6
v_gene: TRBV4-3
len: 16
d_gene: .
abundance: .
CDR3nt: TGCGCCAGCAGCCAAGATCACGGTTCTGGGGCCAACGTCCTGACTTTC
CDR3aa: CASSQDHGSGANVLTF

j_gene: TRBJ2-3
v_gene: TRBV11-1
len: 14
d_gene: TRBD1
abundance: .
CDR3nt: TGTGCCAGCAGCATTGGACAGGGCTCAGATACGCAGTATTTT
CDR3aa: CASSIGQGSDTQYF

j_gene: TRBJ2-5
v_gene: TRBV7-3
len: 14
d_gene: .
abundance: .
CDR3nt: TGTGCCAGCAGCTTGGGAGGTTACCAAGAGACCCAGTACTTC
CDR3aa: CASSLGGYQETQYF

j_gene: TRBJ2-2
v_gene: TRBV27
len: 17
d_gene: TRBD1
abundance: once
CDR3nt: TGTGCCAGCAGTTCTCCCCAGGACAGGGGGCTCACCGGGGAGCTGTTTTTT
CDR3aa: CASSSPQDRGLTGELFF

j_gene: TRBJ2-5
v_gene: TRBV28
len: 14
d_gene: TRBD1
abundance: .
CDR3nt: TGTGCCAGCAGTTTTCGGACAGGGGCTGAGACCCAGTACTTC
CDR3aa: CASSFRTGAETQYF

j_gene: TRBJ2-5
v_gene: TRBV7-9
len: 12
d_gene: .
abundance: many
CDR3nt: TGTGCCAGCAGGCAGGGCTCGGAGACCCAGTACTTC
CDR3aa: CASRQGSETQYF

j_gene: TRBJ2-3
v_gene: TRBV19
len: 13
d_gene: TRBD2
abundance: .
CDR3nt: TGTGCCAGTAACGGGGGGTTGATAGATACGCAGTATTTT
CDR3aa: CASNGGLIDTQYF

j_gene: TRBJ1-4
v_gene: TRBV5-1
len: 15
d_gene: .
abundance: .
CDR3nt: TGCGCCAGCAGCTTGGGAGCAACAACTAATGAAAAACTGTTTTTT
CDR3aa: CASSLGATTNEKLFF

j_gene: TRBJ2-7
v_gene: TRBV7-9
len: 15
d_gene: TRBD1
abundance: .
CDR3nt: TGTGCCAGCAGCTCCGGGACAGGGGCCCCCTACGAGCAGTACTTC
CDR3aa: CASSSGTGAPYEQYF

j_gene: TRBJ1-6
v_gene: TRBV2
len: 15
d_gene: TRBD1
abundance: once
CDR3nt: TGTGCCAGCAGAGTACAGGGGGCGTTTTATTCACCCCTCCACTTT
CDR3aa: CASRVQGAFYSPLHF

j_gene: TRBJ1-2
v_gene: TRBV7-2
len: 14
d_gene: .
abundance: .
CDR3nt: TGTGCCAGCAGCCCGAACTGGGGGGTTTGGGGCTACACCTTC
CDR3aa: CASSPNWGVWGYTF

j_gene: TRBJ2-7
v_gene: TRBV5-8
len: 14
d_gene: .
abundance: .
CDR3nt: TGTGCCAGCAGCTTGGATAGCTATCTAGACGAGCAGTACTTC
CDR3aa: CASSLDSYLDEQYF

j_gene: TRBJ1-1
v_gene: TRBV12-3/TRBV12-4
len: 12
d_gene: TRBD1
abundance: .
CDR3nt: TGTGCCAGCACTCTGACAGGGCCAGAAGCTTTCTTT
CDR3aa: CASTLTGPEAFF

j_gene: TRBJ2-1
v_gene: TRBV3-1/TRBV3-2
len: 15
d_gene: .
abundance: once
CDR3nt: TGTGCCAGCAGCCTAGGGAGGACGGTCTACAATGAGCAGTTCTTC
CDR3aa: CASSLGRTVYNEQFF

j_gene: TRBJ2-2
v_gene: TRBV12-2
len: 15
d_gene: .
abundance: .
CDR3nt: TGTGCAAGTCGCCTCGAGACTTTCTGGATCGGGGAGCTGTTTTTT
CDR3aa: CASRLETFWIGELFF

j_gene: TRBJ2-1
v_gene: TRBV28
len: 15
d_gene: TRBD2
abundance: .
CDR3nt: TGTGCCAGCAGTTTACTAGCGGGAGTAGGCAATGAGCAGTTCTTC
CDR3aa: CASSLLAGVGNEQFF

j_gene: TRBJ2-3
v_gene: TRBV5-4
len: 18
d_gene: TRBD1
abundance: .
CDR3nt: TGTGCCAGCAGCTTGGTCGGGTCGGGACAGGGGGTCTCGGATACGCAGTATTTT
CDR3aa: CASSLVGSGQGVSDTQYF

j_gene: TRBJ1-5
v_gene: TRBV19
len: 16
d_gene: TRBD1
abundance: .
CDR3nt: TGTGCCAGTAGTATCGGTAAGGGGGCGCAGGGGCAGCCCCAGCATTTT
CDR3aa: CASSIGKGAQGQPQHF

j_gene: TRBJ2-1
v_gene: TRBV29-1
len: 14
d_gene: .
abundance: .
CDR3nt: TGCAGCGTTGTAGTGACAGGGACTTTCGGTGAGCAGTTCTTC
CDR3aa: CSVVVTGTFGEQFF

j_gene: TRBJ1-2
v_gene: TRBV2
len: 13
d_gene: TRBD1
abundance: .
CDR3nt: TGTGCCAGCAGTGAATCAGGGGGGTCTGGCTACACCTTC
CDR3aa: CASSESGGSGYTF

j_gene: TRBJ2-6
v_gene: TRBV6-2/TRBV6-3
len: 17
d_gene: TRBD1
abundance: once
CDR3nt: TGTGCCAGCAGTTTCGGGACAGGGGGCCCTGGGGCCAACGTCCTGACTTTC
CDR3aa: CASSFGTGGPGANVLTF

j_gene: TRBJ1-1
v_gene: TRBV7-8
len: 13
d_gene: .
abundance: once
CDR3nt: TGTGCCAGCAGCTTAATAGAGAACACTGAAGCTTTCTTT
CDR3aa: CASSLIENTEAFF

j_gene: TRBJ2-5
v_gene: TRBV5-1
len: 14
d_gene: .
abundance: .
CDR3nt: TGCGCCAGCAGCCCTACAGCCTCAGGGGAGACCCAGTACTTC
CDR3aa: CASSPTASGETQYF

j_gene: TRBJ1-5
v_gene: TRBV30
len: 13
d_gene: .
abundance: .
CDR3nt: TGTGCCTGGACCTCGGGAGGGAGGCAGCCCCAGCATTTT
CDR3aa: CAWTSGGRQPQHF

j_gene: TRBJ2-3
v_gene: TRBV19
len: 16
d_gene: TRBD2
abundance: .
CDR3nt: TGTGCCAGTAGCCCACGGGGGGAGGGGAGCACAGATACGCAGTATTTT
CDR3aa: CASSPRGEGSTDTQYF

j_gene: TRBJ1-1
v_gene: TRBV30
len: 15
d_gene: .
abundance: .
CDR3nt: TGTGCCTCTACACAGTGGGGAGAAGTGAACACTGAAGCTTTCTTT
CDR3aa: CASTQWGEVNTEAFF

j_gene: TRBJ2-3
v_gene: TRBV6-6
len: 16
d_gene: TRBD1
abundance: .
CDR3nt: TGTGCCAGCAGTTACCCGACAGGGGGAGGGACAGATACGCAGTATTTT
CDR3aa: CASSYPTGGGTDTQYF

j_gene: TRBJ1-1
v_gene: TRBV7-2
len: 13
d_gene: TRBD1
abundance: few
CDR3nt: TGTGCCAGCAGCTTTCGACAGGGTCCCGAAGCTTTCTTT
CDR3aa: CASSFRQGPEAFF

j_gene: TRBJ2-7
v_gene: TRBV18
len: 12
d_gene: .
abundance: .
CDR3nt: TGTGCCAGCTCATTTTCGGGCTACGAGCAGTACTTC
CDR3aa: CASSFSGYEQYF

j_gene: TRBJ2-6
v_gene: TRBV19
len: 19
d_gene: TRBD1
abundance: .
CDR3nt: TGTGCCAGTAGTACTCGCCTCCGGGACAGGGCATCTGGGGCCAACGTCCTGACTTTC
CDR3aa: CASSTRLRDRASGANVLTF

j_gene: TRBJ2-1
v_gene: TRBV11-3
len: 15
d_gene: TRBD2
abundance: .
CDR3nt: TGTGCCAGCAGCTTAGCACTAGCGGGAGCCAATGAGCAGTTCTTC
CDR3aa: CASSLALAGANEQFF

j_gene: TRBJ2-1
v_gene: TRBV13
len: 14
d_gene: .
abundance: few
CDR3nt: TGTGCCAGCAGCTTAGGGGCCTCCTACAATGAGCAGTTCTTC
CDR3aa: CASSLGASYNEQFF

j_gene: TRBJ2-1
v_gene: TRBV7-3
len: 16
d_gene: TRBD2
abundance: .
CDR3nt: TGTGCCAGCAGCTTAACTAGCGGGAGCAACTACAATGAGCAGTTCTTC
CDR3aa: CASSLTSGSNYNEQFF

j_gene: TRBJ1-1
v_gene: TRBV7-2
len: 15
d_gene: .
abundance: .
CDR3nt: TGTGCCAGCAGCCCACAAAGTATGTGGAACACTGAAGCTTTCTTT
CDR3aa: CASSPQSMWNTEAFF

j_gene: TRBJ2-7
v_gene: TRBV6-5
len: 15
d_gene: TRBD1
abundance: .
CDR3nt: TGTGCCAGCAGTCGGACAGGGGTCGTAGGGAACGAGCAGTACTTC
CDR3aa: CASSRTGVVGNEQYF

j_gene: TRBJ2-7
v_gene: TRBV10-3
len: 13
d_gene: TRBD1
abundance: once
CDR3nt: TGTGCCATCAGCAAGGGGACAGCCTACGAGCAGTACTTC
CDR3aa: CAISKGTAYEQYF

j_gene: TRBJ1-4
v_gene: TRBV10-3
len: 15
d_gene: TRBD1
abundance: .
CDR3nt: TGTGCCATCAGTGACCGGCAGGGGGGTTGGGAAAAACTGTTTTTT
CDR3aa: CAISDRQGGWEKLFF

j_gene: TRBJ1-3
v_gene: TRBV5-1
len: 14
d_gene: .
abundance: once
CDR3nt: TGCGCCAGCAGCTTGCTAGCCTCTGGAAACACCATATATTTT
CDR3aa: CASSLLASGNTIYF

j_gene: TRBJ1-2
v_gene: TRBV18
len: 14
d_gene: .
abundance: .
CDR3nt: TGTGCCAGCTCACCCCCGGGTAGCATTTATGGCTACACCTTC
CDR3aa: CASSPPGSIYGYTF

j_gene: TRBJ2-3
v_gene: TRBV21-1
len: 16
d_gene: .
abundance: .
CDR3nt: TGTGCCAGCAGCAAAGCGACCAGGGGATTCACAGATACGCAGTATTTT
CDR3aa: CASSKATRGFTDTQYF

j_gene: TRBJ2-1
v_gene: TRBV2
len: 15
d_gene: TRBD2
abundance: once
CDR3nt: TGTGCCAGCAGCAGACTAGCGGGGACGTACAATGAGCAGTTCTTC
CDR3aa: CASSRLAGTYNEQFF

j_gene: TRBJ2-3
v_gene: TRBV10-3
len: 15
d_gene: TRBD2
abundance: .
CDR3nt: TGTGCCATCAGTGAAGTACGAGCGGGAGGGGGTACGCAGTATTTT
CDR3aa: CAISEVRAGGGTQYF

j_gene: TRBJ2-7
v_gene: TRBV5-1
len: 14
d_gene: TRBD2
abundance: few
CDR3nt: TGCGCCAGCAGCCTGGGACTAGCGGGAGGGATGCAGTACTTC
CDR3aa: CASSLGLAGGMQYF

j_gene: TRBJ2-1
v_gene: TRBV13
len: 13
d_gene: .
abundance: .
CDR3nt: TGTGCCAGCAGCTTAGTTCGTTTTTCTGAGCAGTTCTTC
CDR3aa: CASSLVRFSEQFF

j_gene: TRBJ1-3
v_gene: TRBV18
len: 16
d_gene: .
abundance: .
CDR3nt: TGTGCCAGCTCACCACAACAGGCGTACTCTGGAAACACCATATATTTT
CDR3aa: CASSPQQAYSGNTIYF